A selection of T cell receptor beta chains follows, all from one sample in a study of blood T cell repertoires in COVID-19. Profiled with immunoSEQ multiplex PCR; TCRdb holds only in-frame clones, not every one. The repertoire holds about 130,000 clones, with 75% to 90% as singletons. Sequenced sample: PBMCs or T cells enriched from blood (not recorded which). These receptors all come from a man between 45 and 60 years old who had recovered from COVID-19. CDR3s include the opening cysteine and the closing phenylalanine or tryptophan. The order of the fields is clone size, D gene, J gene, V gene, CDR3 DNA, CDR3 protein. The D gene is left open where the match is weak. Rows give clone size only sometimes, using once, few, many, or a class for an expanded clone.

. . TRBJ1-1 TRBV7-3 TGTGCCAGCAGCTTAAGCGGGGTAAGGGACACTGAAGCTTTCTTT CASSLSGVRDTEAFF
. TRBD1 TRBJ1-1 TRBV5-6 TGTGCCAGCAGCCGTCGGACAGGGACTCTCATGAACACTGAAGCTTTCTTT CASSRRTGTLMNTEAFF
. TRBD1 TRBJ1-5 TRBV19 TGTGCCAGTAGTATAGGAGGGGGCGGAAGGCAGCCCCAGCATTTT CASSIGGGGRQPQHF
. . TRBJ1-6 TRBV28 TGTGCCAGCAGATCCGGGACTAGCATTTCACCCCTCCACTTT CASRSGTSISPLHF
. . TRBJ1-6 TRBV19 TGTGCCAGTAGTATACGGGTTGGGGGGTATTCACCCCTCCACTTT CASSIRVGGYSPLHF
. TRBD1 TRBJ1-1 TRBV5-1 TGCGCCAGCAGCCCGTTCCCACAGGGGGCTGTTGAAGCTTTCTTT CASSPFPQGAVEAFF
. . TRBJ2-7 TRBV5-1 TGCGCCAGCAGCTTTCGGGGAACAGGGAAGGTCTTGGAGCAGTACTTC CASSFRGTGKVLEQYF
. TRBD1 TRBJ1-3 TRBV7-2 TGTGCCAGCAGCACTGGACAGGGAAAAAGCTCTGGAAACACCATATATTTT CASSTGQGKSSGNTIYF
. TRBD1 TRBJ1-2 TRBV12-3/TRBV12-4 TGTGCCAGCAGTTTGGACAGGGGATATGGCTACACCTTC CASSLDRGYGYTF
. . TRBJ1-1 TRBV11-3 TGTGCCAGCAGCTTAGAGAGGGACACTGAAGCTTTCTTT CASSLERDTEAFF
. TRBD1 TRBJ1-2 TRBV30 TGTGCCTGGAGTTTCAATCAGGGGGCTAGAGGCTATGGCTACACCTTC CAWSFNQGARGYGYTF
. TRBD1 TRBJ1-2 TRBV19 TGTGCCACCTCGACAGGGGGTACGTGGGGCTACACCTTC CATSTGGTWGYTF
once . TRBJ2-7 TRBV6-5 TGTGCCAGCAGTTACTCGTTTCGCACATCTCCCTCCGAGCAGTACTTC CASSYSFRTSPSEQYF